What follows are 4 T cell receptor beta chains derived from one specimen sequenced in a study of OX40 agonist ivuxolimab in advanced cancers. The assay was immunoSEQ multiplex PCR, and TCRdb's table has in-frame clones only and misses some. The table includes approximately 70,000 clones, about 88% detected once. Sequences were derived from CD4+ or CD8+ T cells sorted from blood, sampled in a trial of the OX40 agonist ivuxolimab. The receptors derive from an adult with an advanced solid tumor such as melanoma, head and neck, liver or kidney cancer.

The rearrangement uses TRBV2 and TRBJ2-1; TRBD1 or TRBD2 may be the D gene (6 bases each). This CDR3 region has 12 residues. The V and J ends lost 4 bases and 9 bases respectively, with 10 bases between them. The germline CDR1 and CDR2 sequences are SNHLY and FYNNEI. The CDR3 bases are TGTGCCAGCAGTGGTGGGGGGCGTGAGCAGTTCTTC. It is translated as CASSGGGREQFF.

This clone was observed a single time. This chain links TRBV7-9 with TRBJ1-2; no firm D call. The CDR3 consists of 14 residues. The germline CDR1 and CDR2 sequences are SEHNR and FQNEAQ (reference sequence). Trimming stripped 2 bases from V and 4 bases from J, with 11 bases between. In nucleotides, the CDR3 is TGTGCCAGCAGCTTAAATTTCCGGTTCTATGGCTACACCTTC. This encodes CASSLNFRFYGYTF.

For the CDR3, the DNA is TGTGCCAGCAGCTTGTTGGTAGGGAGCTACAATGAGCAGTTCTTC. Translated: CASSLLVGSYNEQFF. The rearrangement uses TRBV5-5 and TRBJ2-1; D perhaps matches TRBD2 (5 bases). Germline-derived CDR1 and CDR2 are SGHKS and YYEKEE (reference sequence). The CDR3 loop spans 15 amino acids. Trimming removed 1 base at V and 3 bases at J, with 11 bases between.

J is TRBJ2-5 and V is TRBV19; a possible D gene is TRBD1 (6 bases). Germline V gene sequence: CDR1 LNHDA, CDR2 SQIVND (reference sequence). This CDR3 spans 14 amino acids. V lost 6 bases to trimming and J lost 2 bases, with 13 bases between them. This CDR3 reads CASSLLDRQETQYF. Here the CDR3 DNA reads TGTGCCAGTAGCCTCTTGGACAGACAAGAGACCCAGTACTTC.